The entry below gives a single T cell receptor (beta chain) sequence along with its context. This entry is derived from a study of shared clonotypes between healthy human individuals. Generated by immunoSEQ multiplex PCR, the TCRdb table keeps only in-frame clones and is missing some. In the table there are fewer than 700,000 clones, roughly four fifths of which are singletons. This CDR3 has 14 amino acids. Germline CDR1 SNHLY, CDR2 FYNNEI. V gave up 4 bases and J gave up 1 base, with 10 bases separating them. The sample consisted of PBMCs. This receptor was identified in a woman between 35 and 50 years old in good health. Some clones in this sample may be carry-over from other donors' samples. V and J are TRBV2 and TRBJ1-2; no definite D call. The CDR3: CASSVRHDNYGYTF. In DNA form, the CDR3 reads TGTGCCAGCAGTGTGCGGCACGATAACTATGGCTACACCTTC.